One sample yielded the 9 T cell receptor beta chains listed below, sequenced in a study of T cells in women clearing cervical HPV infection. Profiled with immunoSEQ multiplex PCR; TCRdb holds only in-frame clones, not every one. This repertoire includes approximately 39,000 clones. Sequenced sample: blood buffy coat. These receptors all stem from a woman between 18 and 75 years old with a cervical HPV16 infection that either progressed to CIN3+ or cleared (not recorded which).

A note on this clone: Read coverage stops 3 residues before the CDR3 terminus; the germline J gene supplies the remainder. This rearrangement joins TRBV7-9 to TRBJ1-2, with 10 bases fitting TRBD1. This CDR3 spans 13 amino acids. The germline V gene encodes CDR1 SEHNR and CDR2 FQNEAQ (reference sequence). The covered CDR3 bases are TGTGCCAGCAGCTTGACAGGGGGCCAAGGC. Residues: CASSLTGGQG. The full CDR3 protein reads CASSLTGGQGYTF.

Concerning this clone: Coverage ceases 3 residues before the CDR3 finishes, and the germline J gene fills in the end. This chain links TRBV5-1 with TRBJ1-1, with D perhaps TRBD1 (5 bases). This CDR3 region has 16 residues. Germline-derived CDR1 and CDR2 are SGHRS and YFSETQ. V was trimmed by 0 bases and J by 0 bases, leaving 12 bases between them. CDR3 DNA (partial): TGCGCCAGCAGCTTGGCCGACAGTATCGTGAACACTGAA. Translating it yields CASSLADSIVNTE. The complete CDR3 sequence is CASSLADSIVNTEAFF.

About this clone: The sequence runs out 3 residues before the end of the CDR3; the remainder is reconstructed from the germline J gene. This chain links TRBV4-2 with TRBJ1-3; 10 bases map to TRBD1. The length of the CDR3 is 17 residues. Germline lookup yields CDR1 LGHNA and CDR2 YNFKEQ. J was trimmed by 2 bases and V by 4 bases; bases with no gene match: 8. CDR3 residues: CASSRGGQGRTGNTIYF. The DNA read from the CDR3 is TGTGCCAGCAGCCGGGGGGGACAGGGGAGGACTGGAAACACC.

As regards this clone: The DNA ends 3 residues before the CDR3 does, and the rest of the CDR3 is filled in from the germline J gene. The chain is built from TRBV9 and TRBJ1-1, with unresolved D. The length of the CDR3 is 15 residues. From germline, CDR1 is SGDLS and CDR2 YYNGEE. With 0 bases removed from V and 0 bases from J, the gap between germline ends came to 9 bases. The DNA read from the CDR3 is TGTGCCAGCAGCGTAGGGCTTGAGATGAACACTGAA. It codes for CASSVGLEMNTE. The full-length CDR3 reads as CASSVGLEMNTEAFF.

As concerns this clone: The DNA ends 3 residues before the CDR3 does, and the rest of the CDR3 is filled in from the germline J gene. The genes are TRBV7-6 and TRBJ2-7; D ambiguous. Trimming took 5 bases from V and 6 from J, leaving 11 bases between them. The CDR3 runs to 12 residues. Germline V gene sequence: CDR1 SGHVS, CDR2 FNYEAQ. The chain's CDR3 is CASSDTELEQYF. The covered CDR3 bases are TGTGCCAGCAGCGACACAGAGCTCGAG.

The CDR3 DNA, read in part, is TGCAGCGTTCAGGGCGGAGGATTCTCTGGGGCCAACGTC. Protein sequence: CSVQGGGFSGANV. The CDR3 in full is CSVQGGGFSGANVLTF. V is TRBV29-1 and J is TRBJ2-6, with D possibly being TRBD1 or TRBD2 (5 bases each). Coverage ceases 3 residues before the CDR3 finishes, and the germline J gene fills in the end. The CDR3 has 16 amino acids. V lost 5 bases, J lost 0 bases, and 14 bases lay in between. Germline V gene sequence: CDR1 SQVTM, CDR2 ANQGSEA.

With regard to this clone: The read ends 3 residues early relative to the CDR3; the germline J gene fills the gap. V and J are TRBV18 and TRBJ1-4; 7 bases are shared with TRBD1. Losses at the gene ends were 3 bases for V and 0 bases for J; bases not matched to a gene: 4. The CDR3 is 16 residues long. Germline CDR1 KGHSH, CDR2 LQKENI. Here the CDR3 reads CASSPRQGATNEKLFF. The DNA read from the CDR3 is TGTGCCAGCTCACCGCGACAGGGAGCAACTAATGAAAAA.

About this clone itself: The read stops 3 residues short of the end of the CDR3; the missing end is completed from the germline J gene. V and J are TRBV6-7 and TRBJ2-7, with D perhaps matching TRBD1 (5 bases). TRBV6-7 is recorded as an ORF, its role being uncertain. Trimming left V 8 bases short and J 0 bases short, with 8 bases between. CDR3 size: 12 residues. This chain's CDR3 is CASLDSSYEQYF. Incomplete CDR3 DNA: TGTGCCAGCTTAGACAGCTCCTACGAG.

As to this clone: The CDR3 extends 3 residues past the end of the read, so its final part is completed from the germline J gene. This chain uses TRBV5-4 with TRBJ1-1, with D uncertain. The CDR3 is 13 amino acids. Germline V CDR1 and CDR2: SGHNT, YYREEE (reference sequence). Trimming removed 4 bases from V and 2 bases from J, with 9 bases in between. The CDR3 sequence: CASSQQRNTEAFF. CDR3 DNA, as far as it was read: TGTGCCAGCAGCCAACAGAGAAACACTGAA.